These 14 T cell receptor beta chains were all obtained from the same sample, sequenced in a study of response to subunit inactivated influenza vaccine. From the RT-PCR reads, TCRdb called clonotypes with MiXCR, one entry per CDR3 protein. The sample has 150,000 to 200,000 distinct CDR3 sequences, around 12% seen once. The same specimen was also included in a second study, on T cells expressing NK-cell markers. That investigation notes: Production of TCR beta cDNA relied on 5'RACE template switching with UMIs.

The starting material was CD8+ T cells sorted from PBMCs, obtained about 12 days after vaccination. These receptors came from a man aged 45-60 years who received an inactivated influenza vaccine.

This clonotype has ten or more counts. This chain links TRBV20-1 with TRBJ2-3; a possible D gene is TRBD2 (6 bases). Trimming left V 3 bases short and J 2 bases short, with 21 bases between. The CDR3 spans 17 residues. Looked up from germline, CDR1 is DFQATT and CDR2 is SNEGSKA (reference sequence). The CDR3 loop is CSASKRDSYLITDTQYF. The CDR3 DNA is TGCAGTGCTAGTAAACGGGACTCCTACCTCATCACAGATACGCAGTATTTT.

This chain connects TRBV27 to TRBJ2-3; 8 bases agree with TRBD2. The CDR3 spans 16 residues. The V gene's germline CDR1 is MNHEY and CDR2 SMNVEV (reference sequence). V was pared by 0 bases and J by 3 bases, with 5 bases of the junction left unmatched. The CDR3 region is CASSLSAGDRTDTQYF. CDR3 in DNA: TGTGCCAGCAGTTTATCAGCGGGGGATCGTACAGATACGCAGTATTTT.

The chain couples TRBV11-2 to TRBJ2-7; D might be TRBD2 (6 bases). Germline CDR1 SGHAT, CDR2 FQNNGV. V gave up 4 bases and J gave up 5 bases, with 9 bases separating them. CDR3 length equals 12 residues. The CDR3, as DNA: TGTGCCAGCAGCTGGGGGGTCCACGAGCAGTACTTC. This sequence encodes CASSWGVHEQYF. Full variable domain (remainder filled in from reference TRBV11-2 and TRBJ2-7): EAGVAQSPRYKIIEKRQSVAFWCNPISGHATLYWYQQILGQGPKLLIQFQNNGVVDDSQLPKDRFSAERLKGVDSTLKIQPAKLEDSAVYLCASSWGVHEQYFGPGTRLTVT.

This chain links TRBV4-1 with TRBJ1-4, with TRBD1 identical over 8 bases. Germline V gives CDR1 MGHRA, CDR2 YSYEKL. V shed 5 bases, J shed 13 bases, and the junction held 9 bases outside the gene matches. The CDR3 loop spans 13 amino acids. In DNA form, the CDR3 reads TGCGCCAGCAGCTATCCAGGGGGCGGATCACTGTTTTTT. It yields the protein CASSYPGGGSLFF.

This clonotype turned up a few times. This chain links TRBV7-8 with TRBJ2-1; 8 bases map to TRBD1. The germline CDR1 and CDR2 sequences are SGHVS and FQNEAQ. J was trimmed by 9 bases and V by 1 base; bases with no gene match: 8. CDR3 length: 15 residues. This chain's CDR3 is CASSLGQGAQSEQFF. In DNA, the CDR3 is TGTGCCAGCAGCTTAGGGCAGGGGGCACAGAGTGAGCAGTTCTTC.

There are a few counts of this clonotype. The chain joins TRBV10-3 to TRBJ2-7; a possible D gene is TRBD2 (6 bases). Germline loops: CDR1 ENHRY, CDR2 SYGVKD. The CDR3 runs to 13 residues. V was shortened by 6 bases and J by 0 bases, with 9 bases between the two germline ends. This chain's CDR3 is CAIRPGSSYEQYF. For the CDR3, the DNA is TGTGCCATCAGGCCCGGGAGCTCCTACGAGCAGTACTTC.

This chain joins TRBV7-9 and TRBJ2-5; D unresolved. Germline CDR1 SEHNR, CDR2 FQNEAQ (reference sequence). This CDR3 has 13 residues. Trimming removed 6 bases from V and 3 bases from J, with 11 bases in between. CDR3: CASRDIVEETQYF. The CDR3 DNA sequence: TGTGCCAGCAGGGATATAGTGGAAGAGACCCAGTACTTC.

A few counts support this clonotype. The genes are TRBV6-5 and TRBJ2-1; 8 bases match TRBD2. Trimming at V came to 2 bases and at J to 4 bases, leaving 7 bases not matched to a gene. The CDR3 is 16 residues long. Germline V gene sequence: CDR1 MNHEY, CDR2 SVGAGI. The CDR3 nucleotides read TGTGCCAGCAGTTACCGACTAGCGAGAGGATACAATGAGCAGTTCTTC. This sequence encodes CASSYRLARGYNEQFF.

This clonotype was seen a handful of times. This rearrangement joins TRBV7-2 to TRBJ1-1; no clear D gene. Germline V gene data show CDR1 as SGHTA and CDR2 as FQGNSA. Trimming took off 4 bases at V and 6 bases at J, with 15 bases between the two ends. CDR3 size: 14 residues. CDR3 region: CASSWGQSGAEAFF. CDR3 nucleotide sequence: TGTGCCAGCAGCTGGGGTCAGTCTGGCGCTGAAGCTTTCTTT.

There are a few counts of this clonotype. This chain joins TRBV18 and TRBJ2-1, with D tentatively TRBD2 (5 bases). The germline V gene has CDR1 KGHSH and CDR2 LQKENI. Trimming cost V 4 bases and J 4 bases, with 11 bases left between them. There are 14 residues in the CDR3. CDR3 amino acids: CASSRAEGYNEQFF. CDR3 bases: TGTGCCAGCTCACGAGCAGAGGGTTACAATGAGCAGTTCTTC.

This clonotype was seen a handful of times. The V gene is TRBV7-9, the J gene TRBJ2-5; D perhaps matches TRBD2 (5 bases). Between the trimmed V and J ends, which lost 7 bases and 7 bases, there was a span of 19 bases. Germline V gives CDR1 SEHNR, CDR2 FQNEAQ (reference sequence). This CDR3 has 14 residues. For the CDR3, the DNA is TGTGCCAGCATCAACGGGATCGCTGAAGGGACCCAGTACTTC. This translates into CASINGIAEGTQYF.

V usage is TRBV9 and J usage is TRBJ1-2, with a possible D match to TRBD1 (6 bases). Germline assignment: CDR1 SGDLS and CDR2 YYNGEE. Trimming shortened V by 0 bases and J by 4 bases, and 10 bases separated the two germline ends. CDR3 length equals 14 residues. CDR3 region: CASSVGGGTYGYTF. CDR3 nucleotide sequence: TGTGCCAGCAGCGTAGGAGGGGGGACCTATGGCTACACCTTC.

This clonotype was counted many times. This chain uses TRBV12-3 or TRBV12-4 with TRBJ2-7, with D unclear. V was clipped by 6 bases and J by 6 bases, with 12 bases between them. The CDR3 contains 12 residues. As DNA, the CDR3 is TGTGCCAGCAGCCCCGGTAACCTCGAGCAGTACTTC. This translates into CASSPGNLEQYF.

This clonotype occurred a few times. The genes are TRBV29-1 and TRBJ1-1; D ambiguous. V lost 7 bases, J lost 8 bases, and 20 bases lay in between. CDR1 and CDR2 (germline): SQVTM, ANQGSEA. The CDR3 spans 13 residues. CDR3 nucleotides: TGCAGCGACCAGAGTGGAGCGCCCGAAGAAGCTTTCTTT. It encodes CSDQSGAPEEAFF.